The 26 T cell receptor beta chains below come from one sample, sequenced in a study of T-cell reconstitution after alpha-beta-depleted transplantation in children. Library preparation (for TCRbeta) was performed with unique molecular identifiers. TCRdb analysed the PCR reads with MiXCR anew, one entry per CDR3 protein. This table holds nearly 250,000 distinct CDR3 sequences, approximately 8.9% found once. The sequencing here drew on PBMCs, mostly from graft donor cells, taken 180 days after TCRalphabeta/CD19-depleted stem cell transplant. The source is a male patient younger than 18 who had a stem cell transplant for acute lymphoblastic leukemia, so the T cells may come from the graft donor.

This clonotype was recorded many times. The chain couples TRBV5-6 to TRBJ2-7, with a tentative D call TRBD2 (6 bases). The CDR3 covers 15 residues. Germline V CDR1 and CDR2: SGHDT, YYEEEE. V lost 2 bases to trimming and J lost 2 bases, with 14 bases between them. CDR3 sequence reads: CASSLGSGYTYEQYF. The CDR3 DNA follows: TGTGCCAGCAGCTTAGGAAGCGGGTATACCTACGAGCAGTACTTC. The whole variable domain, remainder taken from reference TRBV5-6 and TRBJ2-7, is DAGVTQSPTHLIKTRGQQVTLRCSPKSGHDTVSWYQQALGQGPQFIFQYYEEEERQRGNFPDRFSGHQFPNYSSELNVNALLLGDSALYLCASSLGSGYTYEQYFGPGTRLTVT.

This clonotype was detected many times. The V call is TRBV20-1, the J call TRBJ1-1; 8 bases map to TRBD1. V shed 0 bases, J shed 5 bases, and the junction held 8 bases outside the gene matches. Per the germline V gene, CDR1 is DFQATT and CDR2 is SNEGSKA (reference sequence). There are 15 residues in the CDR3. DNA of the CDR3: TGCAGTGCTAGAGATCTGAGTCAGGGGGCGACTGAAGCTTTCTTT. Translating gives CSARDLSQGATEAFF.

The CDR3: CASSGVLANTGELFF. DNA of the CDR3: TGTGCCAGCTCAGGGGTCCTCGCGAACACCGGGGAGCTGTTTTTT. The gene calls are TRBV18 and TRBJ2-2; D uncertain. The CDR3 totals 15 residues. V lost 5 bases and J lost 0, with 10 bases in between. The V gene's germline CDR1 is KGHSH and CDR2 LQKENI.

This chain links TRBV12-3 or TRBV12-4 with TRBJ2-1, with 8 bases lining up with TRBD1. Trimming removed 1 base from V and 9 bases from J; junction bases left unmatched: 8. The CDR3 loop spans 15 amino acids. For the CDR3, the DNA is TGTGCCAGCAGTTTAGGACAGGGGCGCGTTGGTGAGCAGTTCTTC. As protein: CASSLGQGRVGEQFF.

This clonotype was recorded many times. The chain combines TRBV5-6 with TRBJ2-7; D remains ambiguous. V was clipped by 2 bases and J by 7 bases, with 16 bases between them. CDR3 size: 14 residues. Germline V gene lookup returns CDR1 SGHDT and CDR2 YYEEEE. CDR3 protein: CASSFATLANEQYF. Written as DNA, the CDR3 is TGTGCCAGCAGCTTCGCGACCCTTGCGAATGAGCAGTACTTC.

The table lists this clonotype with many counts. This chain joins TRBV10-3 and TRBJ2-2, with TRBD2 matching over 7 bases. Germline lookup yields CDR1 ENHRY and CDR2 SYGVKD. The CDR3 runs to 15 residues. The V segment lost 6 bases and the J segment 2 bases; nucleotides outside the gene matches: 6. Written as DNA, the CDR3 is TGTGCCATCAGGACACGACTAGCAAACACCGGGGAGCTGTTTTTT. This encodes CAIRTRLANTGELFF.

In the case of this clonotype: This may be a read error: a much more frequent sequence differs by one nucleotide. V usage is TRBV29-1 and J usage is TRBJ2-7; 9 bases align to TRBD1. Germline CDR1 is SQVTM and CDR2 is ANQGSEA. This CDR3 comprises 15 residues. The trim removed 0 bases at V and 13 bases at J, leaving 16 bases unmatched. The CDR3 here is CSVEDRGTGNDAHYF. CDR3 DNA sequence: TGCAGCGTTGAAGATCGTGGGACAGGGAACGACGCGCATTACTTC.

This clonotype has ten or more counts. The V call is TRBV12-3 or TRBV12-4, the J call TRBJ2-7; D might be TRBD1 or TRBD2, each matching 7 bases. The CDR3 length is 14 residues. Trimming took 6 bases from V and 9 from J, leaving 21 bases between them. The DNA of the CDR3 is TGTGCCAGCAGAACCGGACTAGGGGGCCCTCGGCAGTACTTC. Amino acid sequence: CASRTGLGGPRQYF.

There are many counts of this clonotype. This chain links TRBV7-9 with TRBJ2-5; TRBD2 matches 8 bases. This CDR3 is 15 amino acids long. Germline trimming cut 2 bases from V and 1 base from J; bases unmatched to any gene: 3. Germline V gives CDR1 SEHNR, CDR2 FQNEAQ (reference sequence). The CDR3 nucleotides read TGTGCCAGCAGCTTACTTCGGGGGGGCCAAGAGACCCAGTACTTC. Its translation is CASSLLRGGQETQYF.

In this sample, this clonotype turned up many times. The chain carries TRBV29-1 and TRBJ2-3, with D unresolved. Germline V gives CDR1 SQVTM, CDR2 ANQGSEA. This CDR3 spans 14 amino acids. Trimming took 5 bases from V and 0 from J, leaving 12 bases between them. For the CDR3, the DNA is TGCAGCGTTAGGGCTTTGACTAGCACAGATACGCAGTATTTT. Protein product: CSVRALTSTDTQYF.

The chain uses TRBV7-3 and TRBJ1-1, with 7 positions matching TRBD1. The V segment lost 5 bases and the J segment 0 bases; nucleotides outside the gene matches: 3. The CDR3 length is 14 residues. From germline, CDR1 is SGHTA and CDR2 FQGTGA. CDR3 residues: CASSRQGVNTEAFF. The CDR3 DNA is TGTGCCAGCAGCCGACAGGGAGTGAACACTGAAGCTTTCTTT.

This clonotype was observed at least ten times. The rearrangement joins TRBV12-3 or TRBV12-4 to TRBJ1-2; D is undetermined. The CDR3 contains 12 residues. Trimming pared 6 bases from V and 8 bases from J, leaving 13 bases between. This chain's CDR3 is CASSRPGSGYTF. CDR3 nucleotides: TGTGCCAGCAGCAGACCCGGGAGCGGCTACACCTTC.

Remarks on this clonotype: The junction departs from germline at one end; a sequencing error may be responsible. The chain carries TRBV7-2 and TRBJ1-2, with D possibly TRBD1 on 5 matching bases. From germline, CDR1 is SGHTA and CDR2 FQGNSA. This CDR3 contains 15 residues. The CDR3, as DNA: TGTGCCAGCAGCTTAGATAAAGGGGTCTTCTATGGCTGCACCTTC. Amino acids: CASSLDKGVFYGCTF. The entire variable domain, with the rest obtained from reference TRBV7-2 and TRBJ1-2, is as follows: GAGVSQSPSNKVTEKGKDVELRCDPISGHTALYWYRQSLGQGLEFLIYFQGNSAPDKSGLPSDRFSAERTGGSVSTLTIQRTQQEDSAVYLCASSLDKGVFYGCTFGSGTRLTVV.

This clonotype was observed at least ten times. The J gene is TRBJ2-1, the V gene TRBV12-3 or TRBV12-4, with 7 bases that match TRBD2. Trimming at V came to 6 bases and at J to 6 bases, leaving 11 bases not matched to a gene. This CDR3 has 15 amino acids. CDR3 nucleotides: TGTGCCAGCAGCCCCGCGGGGAGGGGTCGCAATGAGCAGTTCTTC. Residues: CASSPAGRGRNEQFF.

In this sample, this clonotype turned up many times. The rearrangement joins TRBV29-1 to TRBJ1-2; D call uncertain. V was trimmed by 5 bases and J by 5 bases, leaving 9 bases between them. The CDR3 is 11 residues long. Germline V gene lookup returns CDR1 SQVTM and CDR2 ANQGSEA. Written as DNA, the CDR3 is TGCAGCGTTCGGTACGTGTATGGCTACACCTTC. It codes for CSVRYVYGYTF.

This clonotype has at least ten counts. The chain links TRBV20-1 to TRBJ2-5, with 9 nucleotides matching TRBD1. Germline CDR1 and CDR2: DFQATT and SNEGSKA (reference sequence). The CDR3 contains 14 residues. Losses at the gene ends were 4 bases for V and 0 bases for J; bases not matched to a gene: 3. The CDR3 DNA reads TGCAGTGCTAACCGGGACAGGGACCAAGAGACCCAGTACTTC. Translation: CSANRDRDQETQYF.

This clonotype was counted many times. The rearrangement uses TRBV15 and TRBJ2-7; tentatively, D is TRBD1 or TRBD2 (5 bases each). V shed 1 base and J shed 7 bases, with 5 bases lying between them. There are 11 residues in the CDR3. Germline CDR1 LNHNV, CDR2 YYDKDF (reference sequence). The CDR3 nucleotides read TGTGCCACCAGCAGAGGGGGGGAGCAGTACTTC. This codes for CATSRGGEQYF.

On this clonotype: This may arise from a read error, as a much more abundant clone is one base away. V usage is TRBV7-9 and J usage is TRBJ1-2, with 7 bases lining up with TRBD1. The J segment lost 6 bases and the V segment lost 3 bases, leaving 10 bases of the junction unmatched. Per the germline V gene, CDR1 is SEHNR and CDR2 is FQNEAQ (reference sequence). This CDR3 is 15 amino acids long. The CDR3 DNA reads TGTGCCAGCAGCTTCTACGGACAGGCAAAGGATGGCTACACCTTC. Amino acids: CASSFYGQAKDGYTF.

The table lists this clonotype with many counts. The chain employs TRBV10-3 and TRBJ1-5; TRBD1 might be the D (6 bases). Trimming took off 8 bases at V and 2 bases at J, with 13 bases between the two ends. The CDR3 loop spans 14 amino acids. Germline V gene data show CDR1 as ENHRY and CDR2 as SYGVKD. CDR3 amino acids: CAIGAGEGNQPQHF. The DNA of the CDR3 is TGTGCCATCGGGGCAGGGGAGGGCAATCAGCCCCAGCATTTT.

In DNA form, the CDR3 reads TGTGCCAGCTCCCTAAGGGGGACTGTCCAAGAGACCCAGTACTTC. Translation: CASSLRGTVQETQYF. V and J are TRBV7-7 and TRBJ2-5, with D possibly being TRBD1 or TRBD2 (6 bases each). In germline, CDR1 is SSHAT, CDR2 FNYEAQ (reference sequence). Between the trimmed V and J ends, which lost 8 bases and 1 base, there was a span of 17 bases. This CDR3 has 15 amino acids.

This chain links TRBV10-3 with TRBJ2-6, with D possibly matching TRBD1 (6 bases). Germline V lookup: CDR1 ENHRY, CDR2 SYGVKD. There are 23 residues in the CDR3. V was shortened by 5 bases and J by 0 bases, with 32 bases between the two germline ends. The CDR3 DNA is TGTGCCATCAGTTCAATCAGTCCACAGCTTCGACAGGTTGCAAACTCTGGGGCCAACGTCCTGACTTTC. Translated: CAISSISPQLRQVANSGANVLTF.

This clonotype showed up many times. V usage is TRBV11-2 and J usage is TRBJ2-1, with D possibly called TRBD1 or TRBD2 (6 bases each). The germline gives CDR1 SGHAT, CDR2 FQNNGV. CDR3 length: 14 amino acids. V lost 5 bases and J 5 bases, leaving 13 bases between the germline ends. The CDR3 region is CASSLVGGHNEQFF. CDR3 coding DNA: TGTGCCAGCAGCCTAGTAGGGGGGCACAATGAGCAGTTCTTC.

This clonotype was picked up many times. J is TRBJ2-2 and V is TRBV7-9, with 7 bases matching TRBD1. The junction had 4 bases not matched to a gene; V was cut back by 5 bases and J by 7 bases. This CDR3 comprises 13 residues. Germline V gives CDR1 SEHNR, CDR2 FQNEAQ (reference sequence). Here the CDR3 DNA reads TGTGCCAGCAGCGCCGACAGGGTCGGGGAGCTGTTTTTT. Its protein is CASSADRVGELFF.

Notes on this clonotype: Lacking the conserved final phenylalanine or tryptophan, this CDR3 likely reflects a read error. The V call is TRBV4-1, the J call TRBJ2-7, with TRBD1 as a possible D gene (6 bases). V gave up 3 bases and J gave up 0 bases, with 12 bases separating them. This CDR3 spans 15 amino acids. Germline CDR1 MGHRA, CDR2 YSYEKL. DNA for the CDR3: TGCGCCAGCAGCCAGCCGGGGACACACTCCTACGAGCAGTACTCC. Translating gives CASSQPGTHSYEQYS.

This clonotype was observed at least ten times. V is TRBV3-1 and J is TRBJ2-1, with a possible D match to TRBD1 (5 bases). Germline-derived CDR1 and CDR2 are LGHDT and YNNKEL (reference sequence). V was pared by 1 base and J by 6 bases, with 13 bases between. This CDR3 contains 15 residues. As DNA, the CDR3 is TGTGCCAGCAGCCAAGGTACAGGACCCCCCAATGAGCAGTTCTTC. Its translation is CASSQGTGPPNEQFF.

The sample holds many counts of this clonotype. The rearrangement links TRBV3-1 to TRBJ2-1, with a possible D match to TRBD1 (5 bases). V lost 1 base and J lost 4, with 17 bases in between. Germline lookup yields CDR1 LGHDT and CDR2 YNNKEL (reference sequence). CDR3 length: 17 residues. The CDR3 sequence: CASSQGPRMGPYNEQFF. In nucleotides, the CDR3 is TGTGCCAGCAGCCAAGGCCCACGGATGGGGCCTTACAATGAGCAGTTCTTC.